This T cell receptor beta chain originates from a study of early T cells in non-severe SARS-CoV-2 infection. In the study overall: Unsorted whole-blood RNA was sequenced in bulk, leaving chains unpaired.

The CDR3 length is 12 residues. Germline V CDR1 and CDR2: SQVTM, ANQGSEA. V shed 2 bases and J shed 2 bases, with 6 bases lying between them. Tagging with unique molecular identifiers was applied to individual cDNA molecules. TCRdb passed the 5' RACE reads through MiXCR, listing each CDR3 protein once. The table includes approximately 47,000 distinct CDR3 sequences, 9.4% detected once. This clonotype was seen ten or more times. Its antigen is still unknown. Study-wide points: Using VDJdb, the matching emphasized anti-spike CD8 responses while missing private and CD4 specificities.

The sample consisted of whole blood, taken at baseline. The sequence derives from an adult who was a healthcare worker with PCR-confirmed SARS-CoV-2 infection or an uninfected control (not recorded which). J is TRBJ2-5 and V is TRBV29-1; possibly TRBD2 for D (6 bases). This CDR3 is CSVESGQETQYF. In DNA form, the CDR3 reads TGCAGCGTTGAAAGCGGGCAAGAGACCCAGTACTTC. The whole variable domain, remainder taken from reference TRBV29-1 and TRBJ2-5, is SAVISQKPSRDICQRGTSLTIQCQVDSQVTMMFWYRQQPGQSLTLIATANQGSEATYESGFVIDKFPISRPNLTFSTLTVSNMSPEDSSIYLCSVESGQETQYFGPGTRLLVL.